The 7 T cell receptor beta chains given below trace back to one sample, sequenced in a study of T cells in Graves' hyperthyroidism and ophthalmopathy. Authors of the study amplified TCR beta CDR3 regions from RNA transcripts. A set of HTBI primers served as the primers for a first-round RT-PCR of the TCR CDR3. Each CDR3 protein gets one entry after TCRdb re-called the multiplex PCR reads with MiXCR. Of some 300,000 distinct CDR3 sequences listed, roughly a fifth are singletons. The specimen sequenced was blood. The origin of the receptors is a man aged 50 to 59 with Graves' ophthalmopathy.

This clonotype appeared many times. The CDR3 DNA reads TGTGCCAGCAGCCCCCTGGATGGATCGGACTACGAGCAGTACTTC. Translated: CASSPLDGSDYEQYF. This chain links TRBV11-1 with TRBJ2-7, with D unresolved. This CDR3 comprises 15 residues. V was clipped by 5 bases and J by 3 bases, with 17 bases between them. Germline V gene lookup returns CDR1 SGHAT and CDR2 FQDESV (reference sequence).

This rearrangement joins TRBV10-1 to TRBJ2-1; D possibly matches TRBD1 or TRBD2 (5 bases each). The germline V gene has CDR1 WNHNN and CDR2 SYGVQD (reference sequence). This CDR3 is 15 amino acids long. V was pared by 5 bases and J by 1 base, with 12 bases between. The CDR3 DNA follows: TGCGCCAGCAGTCCCGGCAGGGAGTCCTACAATGAGCAGTTCTTC. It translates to CASSPGRESYNEQFF.

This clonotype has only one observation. The CDR3 is CASSTGPSGRYEQYF. The CDR3 DNA follows: TGTGCCAGTAGTACAGGGCCCTCGGGGCGCTACGAGCAGTACTTC. The genes are TRBV19 and TRBJ2-7; D could derive from TRBD1 or TRBD2 (5 bases each). V was shortened by 4 bases and J by 3 bases, with 16 bases between the two germline ends. Germline V gene data show CDR1 as LNHDA and CDR2 as SQIVND (reference sequence). The length of the CDR3 is 15 residues.

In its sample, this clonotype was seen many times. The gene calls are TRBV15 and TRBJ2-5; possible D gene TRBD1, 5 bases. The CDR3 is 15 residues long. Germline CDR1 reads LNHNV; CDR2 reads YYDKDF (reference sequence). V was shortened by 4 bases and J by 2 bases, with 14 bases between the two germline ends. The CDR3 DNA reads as TGTGCCACCAGCAATCCAGGGCTTGGACAAGAGACCCAGTACTTC. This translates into CATSNPGLGQETQYF.

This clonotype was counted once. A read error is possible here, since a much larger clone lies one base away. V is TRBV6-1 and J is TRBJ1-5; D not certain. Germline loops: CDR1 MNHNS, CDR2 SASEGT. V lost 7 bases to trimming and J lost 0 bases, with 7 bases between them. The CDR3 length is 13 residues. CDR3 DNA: TGTGCCAGCACTGGAGATAGCAATCAGCCCCAGCATTTT. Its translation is CASTGDSNQPQHF.

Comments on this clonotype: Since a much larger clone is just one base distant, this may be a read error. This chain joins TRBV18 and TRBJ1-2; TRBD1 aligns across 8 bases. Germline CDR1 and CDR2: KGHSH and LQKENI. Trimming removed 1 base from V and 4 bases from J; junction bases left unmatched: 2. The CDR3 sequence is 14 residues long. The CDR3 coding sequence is TGTGCCAGCTCACCACTGGACAGGGCCTATGGCTACACCTTC. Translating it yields CASSPLDRAYGYTF. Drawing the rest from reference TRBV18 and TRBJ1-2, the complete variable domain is NAGVMQNPRHLVRRRGQEARLRCSPMKGHSHVYWYRQLPEEGLKFMVYLQKENIIDESGMPKERFSAEFPKEGPSILRIQQVVRGDSAAYFCASSPLDRAYGYTFGSGTRLTVV.

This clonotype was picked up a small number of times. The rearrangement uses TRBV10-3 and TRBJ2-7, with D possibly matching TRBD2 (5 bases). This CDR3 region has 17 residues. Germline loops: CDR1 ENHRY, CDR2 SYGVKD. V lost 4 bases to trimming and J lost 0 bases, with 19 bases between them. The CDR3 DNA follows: TGTGCCATCAGTGGAAGGACCGGGAATGGGAGCTCCTACGAGCAGTACTTC. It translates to CAISGRTGNGSSYEQYF.